The present TCR beta chain was sequenced within a study of cytomegalovirus exposure and HLA in healthy donors. Regarding the study as a whole: Among the CMV-associated chains, three were confirmed in vitro as specific for CMV antigens. Associated with cytomegalovirus, according to the listing, were fewer than 200 TCR beta chains. Reported results showed that the classifier diagnosed cytomegalovirus status with high specificity and sensitivity.

The donors were in the 120-subject validation cohort, distinct from the roughly 720-subject first cohort. Generated by immunoSEQ multiplex PCR, the TCRdb table keeps only in-frame clones and is missing some. Of about 110,000 clones listed, almost 96% were seen once; the top ten hold 0.67%. Deletions cut 0 bases from V and 7 bases from J, with 11 bases between. CDR1 and CDR2 (germline): SGHRS, YFSETQ. The CDR3 contains 13 residues. Comment on this clone: Its matching antigen is unknown.

Sequenced: PBMCs. The chain combines TRBV5-1 with TRBJ2-7; D might be TRBD2 (6 bases). The sequence derives from a woman between 18 and 29 years old in good health and CMV-seronegative. The CDR3 sequence is CASSLAAGREQYF. The CDR3, as DNA: TGCGCCAGCAGCTTGGCGGCAGGGAGGGAGCAGTACTTC. The variable domain in full, with the rest retrieved from reference TRBV5-1 and TRBJ2-7, is KAGVTQTPRYLIKTRGQQVTLSCSPISGHRSVSWYQQTPGQGLQFLFEYFSETQRNKGNFPGRFSGRQFSNSRSEMNVSTLELGDSALYLCASSLAAGREQYFGPGTRLTVT.